The 12 T cell receptor beta chains presented below share a single source sample, sequenced in a study of control samples from healthy donors and cancer patients. Some clones are missing from TCRdb's copy, which holds only in-frame ones; the method was immunoSEQ multiplex PCR. This table holds some 39,000 clones, around four fifths found once. Specimen: PBMCs. All receptors derive from a woman aged 55-70 years with lung cancer.

The J gene is TRBJ2-7, the V gene TRBV5-6; the D is unclear. Germline CDR1 is SGHDT and CDR2 is YYEEEE. V was trimmed by 1 base and J by 2 bases, leaving 13 bases between them. The CDR3 has 15 residues. The DNA for the CDR3 is TGTGCCAGCAGCTTGTTTGGGTTCGTTACCTACGAGCAGTACTTC. This codes for CASSLFGFVTYEQYF.

This clone was picked up one time. The CDR3 sequence is CASSLREEETQYF. In DNA, the CDR3 is TGTGCCAGCAGTTTGCGGGAGGAGGAGACCCAGTACTTC. The chain recombines TRBV6-5 with TRBJ2-5, with TRBD2 matching 8 bases. The CDR3 has 13 residues. Per the germline V gene, CDR1 is MNHEY and CDR2 is SVGAGI. V dropped 4 bases and J dropped 5; count of bases not matched to a gene: 3.

CDR3 DNA: TGCGCCAGCAGTTCGACAGGGAATCAGCCCCAGCATTTT. Residues: CASSSTGNQPQHF. The V call is TRBV10-2, the J call TRBJ1-5; 7 bases line up with TRBD1. The ends lost 5 bases at V and 4 bases at J; junction bases unmatched: 2. The CDR3 is made up of 13 amino acids. CDR1 is WSHSY, CDR2 SAAADI, per germline.

The genes are TRBV13 and TRBJ2-1, with D unclear. The V gene lost 3 bases and the J gene lost 4 bases, with 4 bases spanning the gap. The germline gives CDR1 PRHDT, CDR2 FYEKMQ (reference sequence). There are 12 residues in the CDR3. In DNA, the CDR3 is TGTGCCAGCAGCTTCCCTTACAATGAGCAGTTCTTC. It encodes CASSFPYNEQFF.

This clone has only one observation. This rearrangement joins TRBV3-1 (or the pseudogene TRBV3-2) to TRBJ1-2; D is unclear. Trimming pared 4 bases from V and 4 bases from J, leaving 16 bases between. Germline-derived CDR1 and CDR2 are LGHDT and YNNKEL (reference sequence). The CDR3 spans 15 residues. CDR3 sequence reads: CASSPFLGDFYGYTF. The CDR3 nucleotides read TGTGCCAGCAGCCCTTTTCTGGGAGACTTCTATGGCTACACCTTC.

The chain links TRBV6-5 to TRBJ2-7, with D perhaps TRBD2 (6 bases). This CDR3 comprises 13 residues. CDR1 MNHEY and CDR2 SVGAGI come from the germline V gene. V lost 10 bases and J 1 base, leaving 14 bases between the germline ends. The CDR3 DNA reads as TGTGCCATTAGATCGGGGGTTTCCTACGAGCAGTACTTC. It is translated as CAIRSGVSYEQYF.

V and J are TRBV7-8 and TRBJ2-7; D perhaps matches TRBD2 (7 bases). The germline CDR1 and CDR2 sequences are SGHVS and FQNEAQ. Trimming shortened V by 1 base and J by 6 bases, and 16 bases separated the two germline ends. The CDR3 is 15 residues long. The CDR3 nucleotides read TGTGCCAGCAGCTTAGAACAGGGAGGGAAGTTCGAGCAGTACTTC. It is translated as CASSLEQGGKFEQYF.

The rearrangement joins TRBV5-4 to TRBJ1-3; D is uncertain. Trimming removed 1 base from V and 0 bases from J, with 8 bases in between. The CDR3 is 15 amino acids. Per the germline V gene, CDR1 is SGHNT and CDR2 is YYREEE (reference sequence). The CDR3 spells CASSLQQLSGNTIYF. The DNA of the CDR3 is TGTGCCAGCAGCTTGCAACAGCTCTCTGGAAACACCATATATTTT.

The rearrangement links TRBV14 to TRBJ1-6; possibly TRBD1 for D (5 bases). V lost 4 bases and J 8 bases, leaving 12 bases between the germline ends. This CDR3 region has 14 residues. Germline V gives CDR1 SGHDN, CDR2 FVKESK. CDR3 in DNA: TGTGCCAGCAGCCCTGCGTGGGACTATTCACCCCTCCACTTT. It yields the protein CASSPAWDYSPLHF.

The chain links TRBV7-9 to TRBJ2-1, with D perhaps matching TRBD2 (6 bases). There are 17 residues in the CDR3. Looked up from germline, CDR1 is SEHNR and CDR2 is FQNEAQ (reference sequence). V was shortened by 4 bases and J by 5 bases, with 21 bases between the two germline ends. The CDR3 DNA reads TGTGCCAGCAGCTACCCCCCAATAACGGGGGACCACAATGAGCAGTTCTTC. This sequence encodes CASSYPPITGDHNEQFF.

V and J are TRBV3-1 (or the pseudogene TRBV3-2) and TRBJ2-1; 10 bases agree with TRBD2. Trimming cost V 1 base and J 9 bases; bases outside gene matches: 6. Per germline, CDR1 LGHDT and CDR2 YNNKEL (reference sequence). The CDR3 spans 15 residues. CDR3 loop: CASSQGAGGQLEQFF. CDR3 DNA sequence: TGTGCCAGCAGCCAAGGAGCGGGGGGGCAGCTTGAGCAGTTCTTC.

This chain links TRBV2 with TRBJ2-1; TRBD2 matches 9 bases. After removal of 3 bases from V and 12 bases from J, the junction contained 12 bases not matched to a gene. Germline-derived CDR1 and CDR2 are SNHLY and FYNNEI. This CDR3 has 15 residues. CDR3 sequence reads: CASSDSGGPPSMQFF. The CDR3 DNA sequence: TGTGCCAGCAGTGATAGCGGGGGTCCCCCATCCATGCAGTTCTTC. Combining the CDR3 with reference TRBV2 and TRBJ2-1 gives the whole variable domain EPEVTQTPSHQVTQMGQEVILRCVPISNHLYFYWYRQILGQKVEFLVSFYNNEISEKSEIFDDQFSVERPDGSNFTLKIRSTKLEDSAMYFCASSDSGGPPSMQFFGPGTRLTVL.